This T cell receptor (beta chain) was identified in a study of T cell changes during pregnancy in multiple sclerosis (dated by TCRdb to the late 2010s). As for the study more broadly: The study examined how the T cell repertoire changed over the course of pregnancy in women with multiple sclerosis.

The library was built by means of the immunoSEQ multiplex PCR assay. TCRdb took this table from immuneACCESS and kept in-frame rearrangements with V and J called. Such tables lack part of the clones; where checked against another copy, unresolved V genes explain under half of the gap, and the rest is unexplained. The sample yields about 100,000 clones; approximately 94% were counted once. The ten most abundant clones make up over 0.8% of the sample. Details on this clone: The antigen this receptor binds is unknown. No clone much larger than this one lies a single base away; base qualities are absent.

The CDR3, from cysteine to phenylalanine, totals 15 residues. The sequence is cut down to CDR3 DNA, 45 bases in frame from base 1. CDR1 and CDR2, looked up from the germline V gene (reference sequence), are MNHEY and SMNVEV. Trimming leaves V shorter by 0 bases and J shorter by 10 bases, with the junction holding 8 bases beyond the gene matches. This chain is built from TRBV27 and TRBJ2-1, and 8 junction bases match TRBD1. The source is a female donor with multiple sclerosis, enrolled in a pregnancy study. The sample was peripheral blood, taken before pregnancy. DNA sequence: TGTGCCAGCAGTTTATCGTGGACAGGGAAGGGGGAGCAGTTCTTC. Its protein product is CASSLSWTGKGEQFF.